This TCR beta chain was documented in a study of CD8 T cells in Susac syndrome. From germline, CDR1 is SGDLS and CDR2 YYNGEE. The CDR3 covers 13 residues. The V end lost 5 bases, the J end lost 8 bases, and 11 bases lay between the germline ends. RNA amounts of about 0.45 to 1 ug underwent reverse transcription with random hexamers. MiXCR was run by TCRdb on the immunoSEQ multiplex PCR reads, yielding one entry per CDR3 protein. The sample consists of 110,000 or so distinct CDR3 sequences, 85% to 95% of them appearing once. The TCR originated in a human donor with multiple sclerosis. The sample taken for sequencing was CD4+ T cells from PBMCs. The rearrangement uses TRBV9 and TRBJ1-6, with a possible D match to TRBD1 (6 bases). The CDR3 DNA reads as TGTGCCAGCAGGTTGACAGGAGATTCACCCCTCCACTTT. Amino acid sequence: CASRLTGDSPLHF.